The next 22 T cell receptor beta chains were all read from a single sample in a study of T cell repertoires in cytomegalovirus infection. TCRdb independently ran MiXCR on the reads; one entry per CDR3 protein. The data show roughly 200,000 distinct CDR3 sequences, 35% to 45% seen once. These receptors are not linked to any known antigen. The sample here was CD8+ T cells from cultured PBMCs, taken from culture after CMV antigen stimulation. The receptors come from a human donor in good health (CMV status not recorded). Some clones in this sample may be carry-over from other donors' samples.

This clonotype has more than one count but fewer than ten. The gene calls are TRBV2 and TRBJ2-1; 12 bases match TRBD2. The CDR3 consists of 15 residues. CDR1 is SNHLY and CDR2 is FYNNEI in the germline V gene. Trimming at V came to 7 bases and at J to 5 bases, leaving 6 bases not matched to a gene. The CDR3 DNA follows: TGTGCCAGCAAGGCTAGCGGGGGGGCCGACAATGAGCAGTTCTTC. This gives the protein CASKASGGADNEQFF.

The gene calls are TRBV6-8 and TRBJ2-7; D could derive from TRBD1 or TRBD2 (5 bases each). This CDR3 has 12 amino acids. Trimming shortened V by 8 bases and J by 2 bases, and 10 bases separated the two germline ends. Germline CDR1 reads MNHGY; CDR2 reads SAAAGT. The CDR3 bases are TGTGCCAGCGGGACGCCTGCCTACGAGCAGTACTTC. Encoded protein: CASGTPAYEQYF.

This rearrangement joins TRBV7-4 to TRBJ1-1; D uncertain. Germline V lookup: CDR1 SGHVT, CDR2 SQSDAQ. V shed 3 bases and J shed 3 bases, with 11 bases lying between them. The CDR3 is 14 amino acids. CDR3 in DNA: TGTGCCAGCAGCTTGAACGGGTTGGACACTGAAGCTTTCTTT. This codes for CASSLNGLDTEAFF. Full variable domain (missing parts from reference TRBV7-4 and TRBJ1-1): GAGVSQSPRYKVAKRGRDVALRCDSISGHVTLYWYRQTLGQGSEVLTYSQSDAQRDKSGRPSGRFSAERPERSVSTLKIQRTEQGDSAVYLCASSLNGLDTEAFFGQGTRLTVV.

The genes are TRBV7-3 and TRBJ2-3, with 14 bases fitting TRBD2. Trimming removed 3 bases from V and 1 base from J; junction bases left unmatched: 21. This CDR3 contains 23 residues. Germline loops: CDR1 SGHTA, CDR2 FQGTGA. CDR3 in DNA: TGTGCCAGCAGCTTCGCAGTCCCTCCGGGACTAGCGGGGGAAAGTTATGGCACAGATACGCAGTATTTT. It is translated as CASSFAVPPGLAGESYGTDTQYF.

This chain links TRBV12-3 or TRBV12-4 with TRBJ2-7; D is perhaps TRBD1 (6 bases). The germline V and J ends were trimmed by 8 bases and 6 bases, with 17 bases remaining between them. This CDR3 has 13 amino acids. The CDR3 DNA reads TGTGCCAGCCTACGGGATGGGGGCCTCGAGCAGTACTTC. Translating gives CASLRDGGLEQYF.

The chain couples TRBV5-5 to TRBJ2-1; no reliable D call. V was cut by 0 bases and J by 8 bases, with 6 bases left in between. This CDR3 spans 12 amino acids. Germline values: CDR1 SGHKS, CDR2 YYEKEE (reference sequence). CDR3 in DNA: TGTGCCAGCAGCTTGGTACTCCATGAGCAGTTCTTC. Translating it yields CASSLVLHEQFF. Variable domain in full (rest from reference TRBV5-5 and TRBJ2-1): DAGVTQSPTHLIKTRGQQVTLRCSPISGHKSVSWYQQVLGQGPQFIFQYYEKEERGRGNFPDRFSARQFPNYSSELNVNALLLGDSALYLCASSLVLHEQFFGPGTRLTVL.

This clonotype was seen more than once but under ten times. This rearrangement joins TRBV9 to TRBJ2-3, with 9 bases fitting TRBD2. CDR3 size: 17 residues. CDR1 and CDR2 from the germline V gene are SGDLS and YYNGEE. V was pared by 2 bases and J by 0 bases, with 7 bases of the junction left unmatched. The CDR3 protein is CASSVSSLAGSTDTQYF. The CDR3 DNA follows: TGTGCCAGCAGCGTCTCTTCTCTAGCGGGGAGCACAGATACGCAGTATTTT.

The rearrangement joins TRBV25-1 to TRBJ1-5; the D gene is possibly TRBD1 (6 bases). The germline V gene encodes CDR1 MGHDK and CDR2 SYGVNS. The V end lost 6 bases, the J end lost 3 bases, and 9 bases lay between the germline ends. The CDR3 length is 13 residues. The CDR3 DNA reads TGTGCCAGCAGGGACAGTCCCAATCAGCCCCAGCATTTT. It specifies CASRDSPNQPQHF. The full variable domain, completed using reference TRBV25-1 and TRBJ1-5, is EADIYQTPRYLVIGTGKKITLECSQTMGHDKMYWYQQDPGMELHLIHYSYGVNSTEKGDLSSESTVSRIRTEHFPLTLESARPSHTSQYLCASRDSPNQPQHFGDGTRLSIL.

The CDR3: CASSQDSRTGRSYEQYF. The CDR3 region has the DNA TGTGCCAGCAGCCAAGATTCCCGGACAGGGCGTTCCTACGAGCAGTACTTC. This sequence joins TRBV14 and TRBJ2-7; 8 bases align to TRBD1. Losses at the gene ends were 0 bases for V and 1 base for J; bases not matched to a gene: 8. CDR3 length equals 17 residues. The germline CDR1 and CDR2 sequences are SGHDN and FVKESK.

This clonotype appeared many times. The V gene is TRBV7-2, the J gene TRBJ1-5; D ambiguous. CDR1 is SGHTA, CDR2 FQGNSA, per germline. The CDR3 runs to 14 residues. V lost 3 bases, J lost 10 bases, and 16 bases lay in between. The CDR3 DNA reads as TGTGCCAGCAGCTTCCTGCCAGCTTCCTACCCCCAGCATTTT. It encodes CASSFLPASYPQHF.

The J gene is TRBJ2-7, the V gene TRBV7-9; the D gene is possibly TRBD2 (6 bases). Germline values: CDR1 SEHNR, CDR2 FQNEAQ (reference sequence). There are 18 residues in the CDR3. Trimming took off 5 bases at V and 6 bases at J, with 29 bases between the two ends. CDR3 in DNA: TGTGCCAGCAGCGCAGATCCGGGAGCATGGCGGGGCGAAGGCGAGCAGTACTTC. Translating it yields CASSADPGAWRGEGEQYF.

This clonotype was observed at least ten times. This chain uses TRBV27 with TRBJ1-6, with D perhaps matching TRBD1 (6 bases). The CDR3 length is 16 residues. Germline V gene lookup returns CDR1 MNHEY and CDR2 SMNVEV (reference sequence). V was cut by 1 base and J by 7 bases, with 14 bases left in between. The CDR3 is CASSLYAWDKNSPLHF. The CDR3 DNA reads TGTGCCAGCAGTTTATACGCGTGGGACAAAAATTCACCCCTCCACTTT.

V usage is TRBV9 and J usage is TRBJ1-3; TRBD1 aligns across 8 bases. Losses at the gene ends were 1 base for V and 3 bases for J; bases not matched to a gene: 21. The CDR3 runs to 21 residues. CDR1 and CDR2 (germline): SGDLS, YYNGEE. The CDR3 reads CASSVRGFSTTGDGNGNTIYF. The CDR3 nucleotides read TGTGCCAGCAGCGTAAGAGGATTTTCAACGACAGGGGACGGCAATGGAAACACCATATATTTT.

The rearrangement uses TRBV7-6 and TRBJ2-3; D remains unclear. The CDR3 spans 16 residues. Trimming removed 4 bases from V and 2 bases from J, with 16 bases in between. CDR1 is SGHVS, CDR2 FNYEAQ, per germline. DNA of the CDR3: TGTGCCAGCAGCTCCCGGTGGCAAAGGTCCACAGATACGCAGTATTTT. This gives the protein CASSSRWQRSTDTQYF.

V gene TRBV27 combines with J gene TRBJ1-5; a weak D match, TRBD1 (5 bases). This CDR3 has 14 amino acids. Germline lookup yields CDR1 MNHEY and CDR2 SMNVEV (reference sequence). The V and J ends lost 3 bases and 7 bases respectively, with 13 bases between them. This CDR3 is CASSLSGGSQPQHF. The CDR3 region has the DNA TGTGCCAGCAGTTTGTCCGGGGGGAGCCAGCCCCAGCATTTT.

This clonotype was observed a handful of times. The chain has TRBV7-6 and TRBJ2-7, with TRBD2 identical over 7 bases. Germline V gene data show CDR1 as SGHVS and CDR2 as FNYEAQ. The CDR3 has 13 amino acids. V lost 4 bases to trimming and J lost 6 bases; unmatched junction nucleotides: 6. The CDR3 DNA is TGTGCCAGCAGCTCCACGGGAGGCGCCGAGCAGTACTTC. This codes for CASSSTGGAEQYF.

This clonotype was detected only once. V is TRBV6-1 and J is TRBJ2-1; 8 bases map to TRBD2. The CDR3 totals 16 residues. Trimming removed 6 bases from V and 2 bases from J; junction bases left unmatched: 9. In germline, CDR1 is MNHNS, CDR2 SASEGT. The CDR3 DNA sequence: TGTGCCAGCAGGGGAACACTAGCGGTGCCCTACAATGAGCAGTTCTTC. Translation gives CASRGTLAVPYNEQFF.

The chain uses TRBV27 and TRBJ1-1, with D maybe TRBD1 (5 bases). The length of the CDR3 is 17 residues. V lost 6 bases to trimming and J lost 3 bases, with 23 bases between them. Germline CDR1 and CDR2: MNHEY and SMNVEV (reference sequence). CDR3 sequence: CASSPPPRGGLYTEAFF. CDR3 DNA: TGTGCCAGCAGCCCGCCCCCGAGGGGAGGGTTATACACTGAAGCTTTCTTT.

The chain employs TRBV14 and TRBJ2-1, with 10 nucleotides matching TRBD2. Germline CDR1 reads SGHDN; CDR2 reads FVKESK. V shed 6 bases, J shed 4 bases, and the junction held 3 bases outside the gene matches. The CDR3 totals 14 residues. The CDR3 nucleotides are TGTGCCAGCAGACTAGCGGGACTTTACAATGAGCAGTTCTTC. Protein sequence: CASRLAGLYNEQFF. The full variable domain, with the rest looked up from reference TRBV14 and TRBJ2-1, is EAGVTQFPSHSVIEKGQTVTLRCDPISGHDNLYWYRRVMGKEIKFLLHFVKESKQDESGMPNNRFLAERTGGTYSTLKVQPAELEDSGVYFCASRLAGLYNEQFFGPGTRLTVL.

This chain connects TRBV7-2 to TRBJ2-1, with TRBD1 matching 7 bases. Germline V gene lookup returns CDR1 SGHTA and CDR2 FQGNSA. This CDR3 spans 15 amino acids. V trimming: 3 bases; J trimming: 4 bases; junction bases outside the gene matches: 6. DNA for the CDR3: TGTGCCAGCAGCTTGATGGACAGGAGGTACAATGAGCAGTTCTTC. Amino acids: CASSLMDRRYNEQFF.

The chain couples TRBV7-6 to TRBJ2-1, with 10 bases fitting TRBD2. The germline V gene has CDR1 SGHVS and CDR2 FNYEAQ. The trim removed 5 bases at V and 4 bases at J, leaving 5 bases unmatched. CDR3 length: 15 residues. The CDR3 loop is CASSPAGGPYNEQFF. CDR3 DNA: TGTGCCAGCAGCCCAGCGGGAGGGCCATACAATGAGCAGTTCTTC.

This chain uses TRBV10-3 with TRBJ2-5; the D gene is possibly TRBD2 (6 bases). This CDR3 has 15 residues. V lost 2 bases, J lost 5 bases, and 15 bases lay in between. Per the germline V gene, CDR1 is ENHRY and CDR2 is SYGVKD. The CDR3 sequence: CAISEPGAGEETQYF. The CDR3 nucleotides read TGTGCCATCAGTGAGCCGGGAGCAGGAGAGGAGACCCAGTACTTC.